This T cell receptor (beta chain) was retrieved from a study of blood T cell repertoires in COVID-19. Study at large: In each case, the material was cDNA or gDNA derived from T cells, B-cell-depleted T cells, or PBMCs.

Authors' data handling: Counts of nucleated cells, estimated from reference gene primer amplification, were obtained. Generated by immunoSEQ multiplex PCR, the TCRdb table keeps only in-frame clones and is missing some. The D gene and trimming were derived from the DNA, and the V and J assignments and clone size from that table. Seen here are some 48,000 clones, around 86% observed once, and the top ten hold 13% to 15%. Trimming took 0 bases from V and 1 from J, leaving 12 bases between them. The CDR3 spans 16 residues. Looked up from germline, CDR1 is SGHRS and CDR2 is YFSETQ. Material: peripheral blood. The chain carries TRBV5-1 and TRBJ2-3; tentatively, D is TRBD1 (6 bases). The clonotype originates from a human donor with acute or convalescent COVID-19. The donor label of this sample is uncertain. This CDR3 reads CASSLDEAGGTDTQYF. In DNA form, the CDR3 reads TGCGCCAGCAGCTTGGACGAGGCAGGGGGCACAGATACGCAGTATTTT.